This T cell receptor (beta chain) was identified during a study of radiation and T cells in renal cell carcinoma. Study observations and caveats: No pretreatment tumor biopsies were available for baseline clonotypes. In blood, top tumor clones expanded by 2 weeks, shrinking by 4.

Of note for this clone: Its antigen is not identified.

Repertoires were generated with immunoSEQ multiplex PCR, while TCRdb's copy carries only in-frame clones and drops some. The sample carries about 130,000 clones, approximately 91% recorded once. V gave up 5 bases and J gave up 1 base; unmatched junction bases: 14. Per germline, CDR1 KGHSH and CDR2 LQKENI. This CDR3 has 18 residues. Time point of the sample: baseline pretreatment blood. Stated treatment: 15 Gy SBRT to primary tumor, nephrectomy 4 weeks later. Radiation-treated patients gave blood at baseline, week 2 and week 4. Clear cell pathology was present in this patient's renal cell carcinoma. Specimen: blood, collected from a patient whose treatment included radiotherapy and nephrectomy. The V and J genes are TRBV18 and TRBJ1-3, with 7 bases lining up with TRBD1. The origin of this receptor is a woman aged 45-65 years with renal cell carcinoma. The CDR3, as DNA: TGTGCCAGCTCAGAAAGAGTGACAGGGATCACTTCTGGAAACACCATATATTTT. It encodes CASSERVTGITSGNTIYF. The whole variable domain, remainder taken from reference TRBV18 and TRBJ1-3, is NAGVMQNPRHLVRRRGQEARLRCSPMKGHSHVYWYRQLPEEGLKFMVYLQKENIIDESGMPKERFSAEFPKEGPSILRIQQVVRGDSAAYFCASSERVTGITSGNTIYFGEGSWLTVV.